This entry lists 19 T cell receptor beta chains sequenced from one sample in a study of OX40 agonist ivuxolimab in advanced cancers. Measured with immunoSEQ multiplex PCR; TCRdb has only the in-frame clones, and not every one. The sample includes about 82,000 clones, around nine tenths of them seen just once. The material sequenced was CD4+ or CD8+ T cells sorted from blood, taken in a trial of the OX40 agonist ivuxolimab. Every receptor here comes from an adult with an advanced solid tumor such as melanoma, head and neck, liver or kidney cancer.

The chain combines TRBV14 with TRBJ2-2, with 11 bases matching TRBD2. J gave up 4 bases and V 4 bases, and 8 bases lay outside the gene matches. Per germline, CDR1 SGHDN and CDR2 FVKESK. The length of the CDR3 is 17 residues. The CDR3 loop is CASSRTSGGWGTGELFF. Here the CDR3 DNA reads TGTGCCAGCAGCCGAACTAGCGGGGGCTGGGGCACCGGGGAGCTGTTTTTT. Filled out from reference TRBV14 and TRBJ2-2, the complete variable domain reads EAGVTQFPSHSVIEKGQTVTLRCDPISGHDNLYWYRRVMGKEIKFLLHFVKESKQDESGMPNNRFLAERTGGTYSTLKVQPAELEDSGVYFCASSRTSGGWGTGELFFGEGSRLTVL.

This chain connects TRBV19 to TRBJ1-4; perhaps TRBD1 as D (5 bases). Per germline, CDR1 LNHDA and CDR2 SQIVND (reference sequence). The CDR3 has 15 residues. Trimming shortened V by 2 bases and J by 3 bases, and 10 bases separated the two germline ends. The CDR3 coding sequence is TGTGCCAGTAGTATAATCCCAGGGTCTAATGAAAAACTGTTTTTT. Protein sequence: CASSIIPGSNEKLFF.

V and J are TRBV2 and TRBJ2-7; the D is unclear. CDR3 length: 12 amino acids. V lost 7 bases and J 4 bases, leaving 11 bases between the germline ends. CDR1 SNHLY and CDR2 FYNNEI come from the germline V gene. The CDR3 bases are TGTGCCAGCAATCGGGCGGTATACGAGCAGTACTTC. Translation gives CASNRAVYEQYF.

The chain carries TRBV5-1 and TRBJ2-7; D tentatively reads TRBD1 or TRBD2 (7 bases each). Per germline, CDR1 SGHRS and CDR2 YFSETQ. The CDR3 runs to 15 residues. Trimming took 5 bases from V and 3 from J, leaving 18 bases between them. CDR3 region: CASRGGGTADYEQYF. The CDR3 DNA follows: TGCGCCAGCAGGGGGGGAGGGACAGCCGACTACGAGCAGTACTTC. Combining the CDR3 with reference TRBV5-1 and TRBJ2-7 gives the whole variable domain KAGVTQTPRYLIKTRGQQVTLSCSPISGHRSVSWYQQTPGQGLQFLFEYFSETQRNKGNFPGRFSGRQFSNSRSEMNVSTLELGDSALYLCASRGGGTADYEQYFGPGTRLTVT.

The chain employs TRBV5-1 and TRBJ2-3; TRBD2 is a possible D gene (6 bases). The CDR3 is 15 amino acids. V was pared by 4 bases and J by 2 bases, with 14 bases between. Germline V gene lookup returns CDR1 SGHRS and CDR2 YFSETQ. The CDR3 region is CASSLGTFTTDTQYF. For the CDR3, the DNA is TGCGCCAGCAGCCTAGGGACTTTTACCACAGATACGCAGTATTTT.

The CDR3 sequence: CRPGQGPPAGLDTQYF. CDR3 DNA sequence: TGCAGGCCGGGACAGGGTCCCCCAGCGGGATTAGATACGCAGTATTTT. The rearrangement uses TRBV29-1 and TRBJ2-3; TRBD1 aligns across 9 bases. The CDR3 has 16 residues. Germline lookup yields CDR1 SQVTM and CDR2 ANQGSEA.

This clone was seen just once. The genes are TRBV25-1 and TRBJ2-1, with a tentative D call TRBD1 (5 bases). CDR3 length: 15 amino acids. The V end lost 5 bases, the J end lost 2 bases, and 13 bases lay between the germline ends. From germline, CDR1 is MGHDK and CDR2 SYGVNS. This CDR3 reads CASSQGGFAYNEQFF. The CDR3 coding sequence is TGTGCCAGCAGTCAGGGCGGATTTGCCTACAATGAGCAGTTCTTC.

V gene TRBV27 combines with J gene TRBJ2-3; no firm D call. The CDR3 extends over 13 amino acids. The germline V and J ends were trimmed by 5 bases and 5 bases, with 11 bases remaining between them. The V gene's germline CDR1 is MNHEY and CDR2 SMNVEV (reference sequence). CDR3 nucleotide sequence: TGTGCCAGCAGTCCTCTGGTGGTAGATACGCAGTATTTT. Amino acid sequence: CASSPLVVDTQYF.

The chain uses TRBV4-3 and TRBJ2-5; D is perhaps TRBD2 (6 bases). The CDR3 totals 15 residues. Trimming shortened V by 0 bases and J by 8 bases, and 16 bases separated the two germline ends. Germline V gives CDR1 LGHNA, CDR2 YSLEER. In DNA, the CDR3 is TGCGCCAGCAGCCAAGATGGGGTAGCGGCGGATACCCAGTACTTC. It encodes CASSQDGVAADTQYF.

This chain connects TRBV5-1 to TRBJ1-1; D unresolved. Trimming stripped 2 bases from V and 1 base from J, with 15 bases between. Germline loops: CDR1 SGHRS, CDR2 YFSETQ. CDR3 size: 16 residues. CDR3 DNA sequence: TGCGCCAGCAGCTTCGGAAGCGCCTCGGGGAACACTGAAGCTTTCTTT. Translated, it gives CASSFGSASGNTEAFF.

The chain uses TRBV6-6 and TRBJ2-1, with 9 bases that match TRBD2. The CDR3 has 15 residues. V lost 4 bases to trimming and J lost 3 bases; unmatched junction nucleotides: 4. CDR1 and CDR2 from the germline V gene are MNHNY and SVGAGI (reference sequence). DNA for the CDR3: TGTGCCAGCAGTTCCCTTAGCGGGAGCTACAATGAGCAGTTCTTC. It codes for CASSSLSGSYNEQFF.

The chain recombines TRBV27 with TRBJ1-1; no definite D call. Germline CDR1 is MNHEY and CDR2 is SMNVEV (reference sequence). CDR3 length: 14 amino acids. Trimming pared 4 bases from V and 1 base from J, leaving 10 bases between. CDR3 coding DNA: TGTGCCAGCAGTTCTACAGAGAAGAACACTGAAGCTTTCTTT. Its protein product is CASSSTEKNTEAFF.

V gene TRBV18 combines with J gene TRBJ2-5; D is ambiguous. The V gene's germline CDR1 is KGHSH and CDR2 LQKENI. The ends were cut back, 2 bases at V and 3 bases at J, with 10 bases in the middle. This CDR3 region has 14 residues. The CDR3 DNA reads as TGTGCCAGCTCACCAGGTGGGGTTAAAGAGACCCAGTACTTC. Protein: CASSPGGVKETQYF.

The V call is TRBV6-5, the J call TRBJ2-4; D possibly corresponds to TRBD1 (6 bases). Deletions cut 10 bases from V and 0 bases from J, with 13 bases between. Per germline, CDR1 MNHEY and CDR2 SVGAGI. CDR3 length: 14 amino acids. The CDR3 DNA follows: TGTGCCACCAGATGGGGGCCAGCCAAAAACATTCAGTACTTC. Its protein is CATRWGPAKNIQYF.

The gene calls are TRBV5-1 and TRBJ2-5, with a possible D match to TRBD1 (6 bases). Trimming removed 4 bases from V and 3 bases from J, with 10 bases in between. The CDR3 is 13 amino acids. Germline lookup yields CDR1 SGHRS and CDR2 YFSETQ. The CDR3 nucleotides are TGCGCCAGCAGCACCCCAGGGGAAGAGACCCAGTACTTC. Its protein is CASSTPGEETQYF.

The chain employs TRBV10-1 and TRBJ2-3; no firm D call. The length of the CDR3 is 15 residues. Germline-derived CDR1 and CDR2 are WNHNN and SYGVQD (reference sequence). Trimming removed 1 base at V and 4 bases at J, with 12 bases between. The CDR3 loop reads CASSEWLRSADTQYF. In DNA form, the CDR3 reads TGCGCCAGCAGTGAGTGGTTGCGGTCGGCAGATACGCAGTATTTT.

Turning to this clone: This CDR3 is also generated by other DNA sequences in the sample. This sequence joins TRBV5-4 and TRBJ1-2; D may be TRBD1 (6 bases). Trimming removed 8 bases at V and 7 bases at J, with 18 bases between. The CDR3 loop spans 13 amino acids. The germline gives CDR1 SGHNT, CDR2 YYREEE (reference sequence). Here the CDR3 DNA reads TGTGCCAGTGGGTACGGGGGGCAATTTGGCTACACCTTC. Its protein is CASGYGGQFGYTF.

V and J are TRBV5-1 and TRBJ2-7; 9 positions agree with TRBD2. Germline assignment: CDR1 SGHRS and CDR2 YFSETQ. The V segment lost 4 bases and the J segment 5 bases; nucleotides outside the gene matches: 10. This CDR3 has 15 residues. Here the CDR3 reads CASSDISGRGHEQYF. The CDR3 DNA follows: TGCGCCAGCAGCGACATTAGCGGGAGAGGCCACGAGCAGTACTTC.

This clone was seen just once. The CDR3 sequence is CASSTKPGQASGYTF. DNA for the CDR3: TGTGCCAGCAGCACAAAACCGGGACAGGCGAGTGGCTACACCTTC. The chain has TRBV28 and TRBJ1-2, with TRBD1 identical over 8 bases. Germline-derived CDR1 and CDR2 are MDHEN and SYDVKM. V gave up 6 bases and J gave up 7 bases; unmatched junction bases: 13. The CDR3 contains 15 residues.